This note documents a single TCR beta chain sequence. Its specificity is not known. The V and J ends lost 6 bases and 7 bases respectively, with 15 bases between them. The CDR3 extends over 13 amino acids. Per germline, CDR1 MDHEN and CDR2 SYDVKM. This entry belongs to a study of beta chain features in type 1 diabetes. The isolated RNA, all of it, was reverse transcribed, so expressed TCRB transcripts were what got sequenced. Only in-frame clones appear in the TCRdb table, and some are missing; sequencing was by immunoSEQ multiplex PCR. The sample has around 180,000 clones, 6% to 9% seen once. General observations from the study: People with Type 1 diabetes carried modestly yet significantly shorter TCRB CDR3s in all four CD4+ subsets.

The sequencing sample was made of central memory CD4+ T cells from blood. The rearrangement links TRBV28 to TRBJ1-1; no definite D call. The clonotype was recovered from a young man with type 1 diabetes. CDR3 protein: CASRTREGSEAFF. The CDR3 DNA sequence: TGTGCCAGCAGAACGAGGGAAGGTAGTGAAGCTTTCTTT.